Listed here are 14 T cell receptor beta chains from one sample, sequenced in a study of blood T cell repertoires in COVID-19. Assay used: immunoSEQ multiplex PCR; TCRdb lists only in-frame clones, some missing. The table lists 370,000 or so clones, approximately 89% of them singletons. Sequenced: PBMCs or T cells enriched from blood (not recorded which). These receptors originate from a man aged 25-40 years who had recovered from COVID-19.

The gene calls are TRBV18 and TRBJ2-1; D is possibly TRBD1 (6 bases). The CDR3 runs 14 residues. Looked up from germline, CDR1 is KGHSH and CDR2 is LQKENI. V dropped 3 bases and J dropped 5 bases, with 11 bases sitting between them. CDR3 region: CASSPDRTNNEQFF. The DNA of the CDR3 is TGTGCCAGCTCACCGGACAGAACCAACAATGAGCAGTTCTTC.

The rearrangement joins TRBV30 to TRBJ2-5; D unclear. V shed 3 bases and J shed 1 base, with 9 bases lying between them. This CDR3 is built from 13 residues. Per germline, CDR1 GTSNPN and CDR2 SVGIG (reference sequence). CDR3 protein: CAWSPQIQETQYF. In nucleotides, the CDR3 is TGTGCCTGGAGCCCACAGATCCAAGAGACCCAGTACTTC.

The rearrangement uses TRBV5-1 and TRBJ2-5; possibly TRBD1 for D (6 bases). Trimming left V 0 bases short and J 1 base short, with 22 bases between. Germline CDR1 is SGHRS and CDR2 is YFSETQ. The CDR3 consists of 19 residues. CDR3 DNA: TGCGCCAGCAGCTTGGCCAATTGGGCTGGGGACACCATCCAAGAGACCCAGTACTTC. Translation gives CASSLANWAGDTIQETQYF.

The chain carries TRBV6-7 and TRBJ2-1; D is undetermined. TRBV6-7 is assigned to the ORF class and has an uncertain function. Trimming left V 0 bases short and J 7 bases short, with 4 bases between. There are 12 residues in the CDR3. The CDR3 sequence: CASSYSSNEQFF. CDR3 coding DNA: TGTGCCAGCAGTTACTCGAGTAATGAGCAGTTCTTC.

This clone was detected only once. V gene TRBV6-1 combines with J gene TRBJ1-3; 7 positions match TRBD1. CDR1 MNHNS and CDR2 SASEGT come from the germline V gene. The CDR3 sequence is 15 residues long. The ends lost 0 bases at V and 4 bases at J; junction bases unmatched: 3. The CDR3 DNA sequence: TGTGCCAGCAGTGAAGCCACAGGGGTGGGAAACACCATATATTTT. It is translated as CASSEATGVGNTIYF.

The rearrangement joins TRBV9 to TRBJ1-1; tentative D call: TRBD1 (5 bases). Germline V gene lookup returns CDR1 SGDLS and CDR2 YYNGEE. V was cut by 3 bases and J by 4 bases, with 22 bases left in between. The CDR3 covers 17 residues. The CDR3 nucleotides read TGTGCCAGCAGCGCATCAGGGAGGGGTGTGGAGCCCACTGAAGCTTTCTTT. Amino acid sequence: CASSASGRGVEPTEAFF.

This clone was seen more than once but under ten times. This chain uses TRBV10-3 with TRBJ1-6, with no clear D. The germline gives CDR1 ENHRY, CDR2 SYGVKD. Trimming shortened V by 4 bases and J by 6 bases, and 16 bases separated the two germline ends. There are 16 residues in the CDR3. The CDR3 here is CAISARLGQTNSPLHF. The DNA for the CDR3 is TGTGCCATCAGTGCCCGTCTTGGGCAGACTAATTCACCCCTCCACTTT.

The rearrangement uses TRBV7-2 and TRBJ2-2; D call uncertain. The CDR3 spans 14 residues. V dropped 5 bases and J dropped 2 bases, with 9 bases sitting between them. From germline, CDR1 is SGHTA and CDR2 FQGNSA. The CDR3 protein is CASSLRRNTGELFF. The CDR3 DNA reads as TGTGCCAGCAGCCTAAGGAGAAACACCGGGGAGCTGTTTTTT.

The V gene is TRBV19, the J gene TRBJ2-5; D remains ambiguous. Germline V gene lookup returns CDR1 LNHDA and CDR2 SQIVND (reference sequence). The length of the CDR3 is 11 residues. V was shortened by 3 bases and J by 5 bases, with 4 bases between the two germline ends. This CDR3 reads CASSISETQYF. Written as DNA, the CDR3 is TGTGCCAGTAGTATTTCGGAGACCCAGTACTTC.

The V and J genes are TRBV15 and TRBJ1-2; D remains unclear. The ends were cut back, 0 bases at V and 6 bases at J, with 11 bases in the middle. Looked up from germline, CDR1 is LNHNV and CDR2 is YYDKDF (reference sequence). The length of the CDR3 is 14 residues. The CDR3 DNA reads as TGTGCCACCAGCAGAGATCGGGGAGGGAATGGCTACACCTTC. It translates to CATSRDRGGNGYTF. The full variable domain, completed using reference TRBV15 and TRBJ1-2, is DAMVIQNPRYQVTQFGKPVTLSCSQTLNHNVMYWYQQKSSQAPKLLFHYYDKDFNNEADTPDNFQSRRPNTSFCFLDIRSPGLGDTAMYLCATSRDRGGNGYTFGSGTRLTVV.

The chain uses TRBV18 and TRBJ2-7; 8 bases match TRBD1. The germline gives CDR1 KGHSH, CDR2 LQKENI. The CDR3 has 15 residues. Trimming removed 4 bases from V and 5 bases from J; junction bases left unmatched: 10. The CDR3 DNA follows: TGTGCCAGCTCACTTGTTGGACAGGGAGAAAACGAGCAGTACTTC. This codes for CASSLVGQGENEQYF. The complete variable domain, with remaining parts taken from reference TRBV18 and TRBJ2-7, reads NAGVMQNPRHLVRRRGQEARLRCSPMKGHSHVYWYRQLPEEGLKFMVYLQKENIIDESGMPKERFSAEFPKEGPSILRIQQVVRGDSAAYFCASSLVGQGENEQYFGPGTRLTVT.

The chain recombines TRBV2 with TRBJ1-1; D unclear. Trimming left V 3 bases short and J 3 bases short, with 11 bases between. This CDR3 spans 14 amino acids. Germline V gene sequence: CDR1 SNHLY, CDR2 FYNNEI. The chain's CDR3 is CASSDRVADTEAFF. The DNA for the CDR3 is TGTGCCAGCAGTGACCGGGTAGCCGACACTGAAGCTTTCTTT. The entire variable domain, with the rest obtained from reference TRBV2 and TRBJ1-1, is as follows: EPEVTQTPSHQVTQMGQEVILRCVPISNHLYFYWYRQILGQKVEFLVSFYNNEISEKSEIFDDQFSVERPDGSNFTLKIRSTKLEDSAMYFCASSDRVADTEAFFGQGTRLTVV.

Comment on this clone: The junction shows a germline mismatch at one end, possibly a read error. The chain has TRBV19 and TRBJ2-7; TRBD1 aligns across 10 bases. The CDR3 loop spans 14 amino acids. Germline V gene lookup returns CDR1 LNHDA and CDR2 SQIVND (reference sequence). This CDR3 is CASSQSRDRGEKYF. CDR3 sequence (DNA): TGTGCCAGTAGTCAGTCCCGGGACAGGGGCGAGAAGTACTTC.

J is TRBJ1-1 and V is TRBV30; D is undetermined. The CDR3 contains 12 residues. The V end lost 8 bases, the J end lost 3 bases, and 13 bases lay between the germline ends. The germline gives CDR1 GTSNPN, CDR2 SVGIG (reference sequence). CDR3: CAHGRVDTEAFF. The DNA of the CDR3 is TGTGCCCACGGTCGAGTGGACACTGAAGCTTTCTTT.